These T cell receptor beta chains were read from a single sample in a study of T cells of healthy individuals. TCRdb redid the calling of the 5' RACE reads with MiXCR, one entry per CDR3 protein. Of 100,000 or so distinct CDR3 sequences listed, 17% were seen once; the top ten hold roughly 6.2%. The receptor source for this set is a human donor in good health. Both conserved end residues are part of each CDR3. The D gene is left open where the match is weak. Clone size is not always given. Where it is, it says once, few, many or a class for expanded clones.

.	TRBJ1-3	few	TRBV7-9	CASSRTGALSGNTIYF	TGTGCCAGCAGCCGGACGGGCGCTCTCTCTGGAAACACCATATATTTT
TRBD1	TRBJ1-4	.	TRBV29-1	CSVASGGGATNEKLFF	TGCAGCGTTGCTTCAGGGGGAGGAGCAACTAATGAAAAACTGTTTTTT
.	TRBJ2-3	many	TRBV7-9	CASSPRVVAGTDTQYF	TGTGCCAGCAGCCCCCGTGTGGTTGCCGGCACAGATACGCAGTATTTT
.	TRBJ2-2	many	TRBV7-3	CASSPTDREGGELFF	TGTGCCAGCAGCCCGACGGACAGGGAGGGCGGGGAGCTGTTTTTT
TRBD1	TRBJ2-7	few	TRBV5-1	CASSTQGQVGEQYF	TGCGCCAGCAGCACCCAGGGACAGGTCGGGGAGCAGTACTTC
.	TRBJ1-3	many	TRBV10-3	CAISDVAAGNTIYF	TGTGCCATCAGTGATGTAGCAGCTGGAAACACCATATATTTT
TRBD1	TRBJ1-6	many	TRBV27	CASTFGRGHSPLHF	TGTGCCAGCACCTTCGGTAGGGGGCATTCACCCCTCCACTTT
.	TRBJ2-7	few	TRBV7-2	CASQMRGSLSSYEQYF	TGTGCCAGCCAAATGAGGGGTAGTTTATCCTCCTACGAGCAGTACTTC
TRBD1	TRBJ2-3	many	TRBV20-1	CSAWDRSTDTQYF	TGCAGTGCTTGGGACAGAAGCACAGATACGCAGTATTTT
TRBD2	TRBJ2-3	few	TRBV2	CASRTSADTQYF	TGTGCCAGCAGGACTAGCGCAGATACGCAGTATTTT
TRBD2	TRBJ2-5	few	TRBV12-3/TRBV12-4	CASSSGLAKETQYF	TGTGCCAGCAGTTCGGGACTAGCCAAAGAGACCCAGTACTTC
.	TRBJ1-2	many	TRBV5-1	CASSLDEGRRTF	TGCGCCAGCAGCTTGGACGAGGGGAGGCGCACCTTC
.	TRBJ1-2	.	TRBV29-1	CSVEYNFGYTF	TGCAGCGTTGAATATAACTTTGGCTACACCTTC
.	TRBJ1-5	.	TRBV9	CASSVGDLSNQPQHF	TGTGCCAGCAGCGTAGGGGATCTAAGCAATCAGCCCCAGCATTTT
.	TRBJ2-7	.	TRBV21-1	CASSKGIGTYEQYF	TGTGCCAGCAGCAAAGGAATAGGGACCTACGAGCAGTACTTC
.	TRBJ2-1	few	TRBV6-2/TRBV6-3	CASTLHRDNEQFF	TGTGCCAGCACCCTACACAGGGACAATGAGCAGTTCTTC
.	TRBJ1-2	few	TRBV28	CASSSLFGYTF	TGTGCCAGCAGTTCATTATTTGGCTACACCTTC
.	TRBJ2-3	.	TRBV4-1	CASSQEMGEDTQYF	TGCGCCAGCAGCCAAGAGATGGGAGAAGATACGCAGTATTTT
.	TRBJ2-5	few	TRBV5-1	CASSLVLQQETQYF	TGCGCCAGCAGCTTGGTATTACAGCAAGAGACCCAGTACTTC
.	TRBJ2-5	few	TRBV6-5	CASRTEETQYF	TGTGCCAGCAGGACCGAAGAGACCCAGTACTTC
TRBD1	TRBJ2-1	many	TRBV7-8	CASSLVYRGNFNEQFF	TGTGCCAGCAGCTTAGTATACAGGGGGAATTTCAATGAGCAGTTCTTC
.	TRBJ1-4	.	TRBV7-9	CASSSQELGLFF	TGTGCCAGCAGCTCCCAAGAATTGGGACTGTTTTTT
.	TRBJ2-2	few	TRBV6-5	CASSYDRADTGELFF	TGTGCCAGCAGTTACGATAGAGCAGACACCGGGGAGCTGTTTTTT
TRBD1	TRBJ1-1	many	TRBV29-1	CSVQGGSTEAFF	TGCAGCGTGCAGGGGGGTTCCACTGAAGCTTTCTTT
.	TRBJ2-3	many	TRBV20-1	CSAIPVEFSSTDTQYF	TGCAGTGCCATTCCGGTAGAGTTCTCTAGCACAGATACGCAGTATTTT
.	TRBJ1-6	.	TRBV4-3	CASSRLGQFNSPLHF	TGCGCCAGCAGCCGACTAGGACAGTTTAATTCACCCCTCCACTTT
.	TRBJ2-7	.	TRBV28	CASSPDTGREQYF	TGTGCCAGCAGTCCGGATACAGGCCGCGAGCAGTACTTC
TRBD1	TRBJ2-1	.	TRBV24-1	CATSDLGTVDNEQFF	TGTGCCACCAGTGATTTGGGGACAGTCGACAATGAGCAGTTCTTC
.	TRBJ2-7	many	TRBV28	CASSLGREDYEQYF	TGTGCCAGCAGTTTAGGCAGGGAGGACTACGAGCAGTACTTC
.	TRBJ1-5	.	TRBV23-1	CASRTGTDACQPQHF	TGCGCCAGCAGGACCGGGACGGACGCATGTCAGCCCCAGCATTTT
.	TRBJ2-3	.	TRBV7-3	CASSLSGTASDTQYF	TGTGCCAGCAGCTTAAGCGGGACAGCTTCGGATACGCAGTATTTT
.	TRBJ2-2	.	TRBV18	CASSRMTKNTGELFF	TGTGCCAGCTCAAGAATGACTAAAAACACCGGGGAGCTGTTTTTT
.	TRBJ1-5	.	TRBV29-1	CSALVAARDQPQHF	TGCAGCGCACTAGTGGCAGCGCGCGATCAGCCCCAGCATTTT
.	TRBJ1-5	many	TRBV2	CASSETYSNQPQHF	TGTGCCAGCAGTGAAACGTATAGCAATCAGCCCCAGCATTTT
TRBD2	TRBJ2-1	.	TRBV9	CASSVTLSGRANEQFF	TGTGCCAGCAGCGTAACGCTCAGCGGGAGGGCCAATGAGCAGTTCTTC
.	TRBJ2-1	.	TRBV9	CASSVRTVSNEQFF	TGTGCCAGCAGCGTGAGGACAGTTTCTAATGAGCAGTTCTTC
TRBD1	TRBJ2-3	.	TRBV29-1	CSVGNEGTAQTDTQYF	TGCAGCGTTGGAAACGAAGGGACAGCCCAAACAGATACGCAGTATTTT
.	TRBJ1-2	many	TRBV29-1	CSVEDLRADTGLGYTF	TGCAGCGTTGAAGATCTTAGGGCGGATACAGGTTTGGGCTACACCTTC
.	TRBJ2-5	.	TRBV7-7	CASSLAQGLETQYF	TGTGCCAGCAGCTTAGCGCAAGGGTTGGAGACCCAGTACTTC
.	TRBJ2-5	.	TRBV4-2	CASSQGGIQETQYF	TGTGCCAGCAGCCAAGGGGGAATCCAAGAGACCCAGTACTTC
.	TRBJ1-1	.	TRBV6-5	CASSSQVQNTEAFF	TGTGCCAGCAGTTCGCAAGTACAGAACACTGAAGCTTTCTTT
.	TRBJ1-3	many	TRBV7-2	CASSPEWSGAVRNTIYF	TGTGCCAGCAGCCCCGAGTGGTCGGGCGCTGTTCGAAACACCATATATTTT
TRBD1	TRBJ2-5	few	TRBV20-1	CSAATGTGSKTQYF	TGCAGTGCAGCCACCGGGACAGGGAGTAAGACCCAGTACTTC
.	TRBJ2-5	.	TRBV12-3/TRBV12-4	CASSLIGIKETQYF	TGTGCCAGCAGTTTAATCGGGATAAAAGAGACCCAGTACTTC
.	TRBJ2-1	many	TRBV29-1	CSVDEAYNEQFF	TGCAGCGTTGATGAAGCCTACAATGAGCAGTTCTTC
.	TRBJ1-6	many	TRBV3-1	CASSLQRGRDNSPLHF	TGTGCCAGCAGCCTCCAACGGGGGAGGGACAATTCACCCCTCCACTTT